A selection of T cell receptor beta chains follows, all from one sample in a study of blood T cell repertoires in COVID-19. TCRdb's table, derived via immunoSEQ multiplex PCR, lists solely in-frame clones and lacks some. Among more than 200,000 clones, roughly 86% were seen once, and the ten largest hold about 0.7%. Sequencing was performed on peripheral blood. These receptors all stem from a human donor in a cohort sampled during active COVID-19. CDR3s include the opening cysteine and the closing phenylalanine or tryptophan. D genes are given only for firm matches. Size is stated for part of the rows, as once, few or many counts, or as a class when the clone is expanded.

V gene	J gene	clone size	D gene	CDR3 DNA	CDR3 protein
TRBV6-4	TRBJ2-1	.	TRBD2	TGTGCCAGCAGTCAGCTAGCGGGAGTCAGGAATGAGCAGTTCTTC	CASSQLAGVRNEQFF
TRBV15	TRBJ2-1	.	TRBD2	TGTGCCACCAGCAGGTATAGAGGGACTAGCGGGAGTAAGAATGAGCAGTTCTTC	CATSRYRGTSGSKNEQFF
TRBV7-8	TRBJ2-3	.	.	TGTGCCAGCAGCTTAGCGAGGAACAGGGTGGGTGCAGGTACGCAGTATTTT	CASSLARNRVGAGTQYF
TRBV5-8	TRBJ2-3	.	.	TGTGCCAGCAGCTTGGGGACTAAAGTAGATACGCAGTATTTT	CASSLGTKVDTQYF
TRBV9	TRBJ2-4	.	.	TGTGCCAGCAGCGTTGGACTGTCTCTTAACATTCAGTACTTC	CASSVGLSLNIQYF
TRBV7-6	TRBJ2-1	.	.	TGTGCCAGCAGCTTAGAGGTAGCGTCTAATGAGCAGTTCTTC	CASSLEVASNEQFF
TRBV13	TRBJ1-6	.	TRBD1	TGTGCCAGCAGCTCTGGACAGGCCTATAATTCACCCCTCCACTTT	CASSSGQAYNSPLHF
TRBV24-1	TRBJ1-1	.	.	TGTGCCACCACCTCCGGCGGGGTAGGAACTGAAGCTTTCTTT	CATTSGGVGTEAFF
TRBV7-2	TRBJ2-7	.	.	TGTGCCAGCAGCGCGGACTACGAGCAGTACTTC	CASSADYEQYF
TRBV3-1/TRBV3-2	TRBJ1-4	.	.	TGTGCCAGCAGCCAAGGAGTGACAGAAGCGGGGGAAAAACTGTTTTTT	CASSQGVTEAGEKLFF
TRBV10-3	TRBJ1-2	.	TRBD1	TGTGCCATCAGCAGGGACAGCGCGAACTATGGCTACACCTTC	CAISRDSANYGYTF
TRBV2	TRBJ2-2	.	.	TGTGCCAGCAGTGAATCAACACGCACCGGGGAGCTGTTTTTT	CASSESTRTGELFF
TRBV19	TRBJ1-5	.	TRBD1	TGTGCCAGTAGTATAGAACGGACAGGGGGCAGTCAGCCCCAGCATTTT	CASSIERTGGSQPQHF
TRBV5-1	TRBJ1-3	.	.	TGCGCCAGCAGCTCCTCCGGGACTTCAGGAAACACCATATATTTT	CASSSSGTSGNTIYF
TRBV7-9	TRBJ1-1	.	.	TGTGCCAGCAGCCCCGAAGGAGGGCAAGGGGAGAACACTGAAGCTTTCTTT	CASSPEGGQGENTEAFF
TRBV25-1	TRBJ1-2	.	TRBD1	TGTGCCAGCAGTCTGGACAGGGGCTATGGCTACACCTTC	CASSLDRGYGYTF
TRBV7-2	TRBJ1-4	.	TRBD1	TGTGCCAGCAGCTTAGCCTTTAACAGGGGGCTCGGTGAAAAACTGTTTTTT	CASSLAFNRGLGEKLFF
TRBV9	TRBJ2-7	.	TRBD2	TGTGCCAGCACCTCTTTAGCGGGATGCTCCTACGAGCAGTACTTC	CASTSLAGCSYEQYF
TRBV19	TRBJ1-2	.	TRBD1	TGTGCCAGTAGTAGGACAGGGTCTAACTATGGCTACACCTTC	CASSRTGSNYGYTF
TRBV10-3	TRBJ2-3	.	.	TGTGCCATCAGTGACCCATCAGATACGCAGTATTTT	CAISDPSDTQYF
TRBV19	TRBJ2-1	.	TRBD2	TGTGCCAGTAGGGCCCACGGGGGAGGGATTCTCAATGAGCAGTTCTTC	CASRAHGGGILNEQFF
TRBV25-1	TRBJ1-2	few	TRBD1	TGTGCCAGCAGCAGGGGGATCTATAACTATGGCTACACCTTC	CASSRGIYNYGYTF
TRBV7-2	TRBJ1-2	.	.	TGTGCCAGCAGCTCGACAGAAAACTATGGCTACACCTTC	CASSSTENYGYTF
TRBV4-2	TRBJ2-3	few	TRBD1	TGTGCCAGCAGCCAAGGGACCGGGGGACAGGTCACAGATACGCAGTATTTT	CASSQGTGGQVTDTQYF
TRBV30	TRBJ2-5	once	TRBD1	TGTGCCTGGAGTGCAATCTGGACAGGGGAAAACCAAGAGACCCAGTACTTC	CAWSAIWTGENQETQYF
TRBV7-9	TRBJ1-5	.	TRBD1	TGTGCCAGCAGCTTGGTCATTATTCTGGGACAGGGAGGTGATCAGCCCCAGCATTTT	CASSLVIILGQGGDQPQHF
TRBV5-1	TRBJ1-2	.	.	TGCGCCAGCAGCTTGGGACAGGACGGCTACACCTTC	CASSLGQDGYTF
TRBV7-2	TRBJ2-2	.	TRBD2	TGTGCCAGCAGGTCGACTAGCGGGGCCGGCACCGGGGAGCTGTTTTTT	CASRSTSGAGTGELFF
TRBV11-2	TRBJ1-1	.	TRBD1	TGTGCCAGCAGCTTGTGGACAGGGCAGAACACTGAAGCTTTCTTT	CASSLWTGQNTEAFF
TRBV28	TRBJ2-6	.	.	TGTGCCAGCAGCACTACAGGTGCAGGAGGGGCCAACGTCCTGACTTTC	CASSTTGAGGANVLTF
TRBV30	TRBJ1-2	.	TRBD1	TGTGCCTGGAGTGAGACAGGGGGCTATGGCTACACCTTC	CAWSETGGYGYTF
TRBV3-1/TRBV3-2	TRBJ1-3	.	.	TGTGCCAGCAGCCAAACCACCCCCCGGGGAGGCTCTGGAAACACCATATATTTT	CASSQTTPRGGSGNTIYF
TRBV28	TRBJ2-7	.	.	TGTGCCAGCAGTAACTGGGGGGTCGAGCAGTACTTC	CASSNWGVEQYF
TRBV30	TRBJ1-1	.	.	TGTGCCTGGAGCGTCGCGCGAAGCACTGAAGCTTTCTTT	CAWSVARSTEAFF
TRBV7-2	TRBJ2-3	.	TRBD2	TGTGCCAGCAGCTGGGGGACTAGCGGGAGTGTCAATACGCAGTATTTT	CASSWGTSGSVNTQYF
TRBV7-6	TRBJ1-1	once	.	TGTGCCAGCAGCTTGCCTCGAGGGTCAGGAAAGAACACTGAAGCTTTCTTT	CASSLPRGSGKNTEAFF
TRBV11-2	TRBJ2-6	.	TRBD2	TGTGCCAGCAGCCCGGGTACTGGCGGGAGGGGCTCTGGGGCCAACGTCCTGACTTTC	CASSPGTGGRGSGANVLTF
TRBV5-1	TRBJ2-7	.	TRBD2	TGCGCCAGCAGCTTGGCCTCAGCTACGGGAACTAGCGGAACCTACGAGCAGTACTTC	CASSLASATGTSGTYEQYF
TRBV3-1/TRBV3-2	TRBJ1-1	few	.	TGTGCCAGCAGCCAAGATCTAAACGTTCAGGGTAACAACACTGAAGCTTTCTTT	CASSQDLNVQGNNTEAFF
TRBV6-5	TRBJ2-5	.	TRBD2	TGTGCCAGCAGCCCACTAGCTAGCGGAGAGACCCAGTACTTC	CASSPLASGETQYF
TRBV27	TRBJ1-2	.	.	TGTGCCAGCACCCGGCGGAGTGGGGGAGGCTATGGCTACACCTTC	CASTRRSGGGYGYTF
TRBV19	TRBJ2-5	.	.	TGTGCCAGTAATACTGGAGGGGACCAAGAGACCCAGTACTTC	CASNTGGDQETQYF
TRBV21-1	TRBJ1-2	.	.	TGTGCCAGCAGCAAATTGGGGCGAGATGGCTACACCTTC	CASSKLGRDGYTF
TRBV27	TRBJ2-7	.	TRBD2	TGTGCCAGCAGTTTAAGGACTAGCGGGGCCTCCTACGAGCAGTACTTC	CASSLRTSGASYEQYF
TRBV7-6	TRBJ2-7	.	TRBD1	TGTGCCAGCAGCTTACACACCCCCGGGACAGGGTACAACGAGCAGTACTTC	CASSLHTPGTGYNEQYF
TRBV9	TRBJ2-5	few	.	TGTGCCAGCAGCCCCCGCCTCCGTACTCAAGAGACCCAGTACTTC	CASSPRLRTQETQYF
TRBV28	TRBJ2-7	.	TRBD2	TGTGCCAGCAGTTTACTTGGCGGGGGGTACGAGCAGTACTTC	CASSLLGGGYEQYF
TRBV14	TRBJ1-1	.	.	TGTGCCAGCAGCCGTATGAACACTGAAGCTTTCTTT	CASSRMNTEAFF
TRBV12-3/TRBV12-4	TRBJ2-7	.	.	TGTGCCAGCAGTTTACAGGGTACCCACGAGCAGTACTTC	CASSLQGTHEQYF
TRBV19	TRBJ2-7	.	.	TGTGCCGCGGGGTCCCACGAGCAGTACTTC	CAAGSHEQYF
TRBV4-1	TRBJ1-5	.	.	TGCGCCAGCAGCCTGACCCGGACAGTCGATACACAGCATTTT	CASSLTRTVDTQHF
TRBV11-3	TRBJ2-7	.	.	TGTGCCAGCAGCACCGAGACTAGGGGCGAGCAGTACTTC	CASSTETRGEQYF
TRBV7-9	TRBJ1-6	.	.	TGTGCCAGCAGCTTATATGGCTCGAGGGATTCACCCCTCCACTTT	CASSLYGSRDSPLHF
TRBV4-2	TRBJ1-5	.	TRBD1	TGTGCCAGCAGCCGAACAGGGGAGTCAAATCAGCCCCAGCATTTT	CASSRTGESNQPQHF
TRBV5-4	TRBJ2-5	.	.	TGTGCCAGCAGCTTGAGCGTGGCGGGGAAAGAGACCCAGTACTTC	CASSLSVAGKETQYF
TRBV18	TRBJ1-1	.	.	TGTGCCAGCTCCCCATCCGGAGGGCGGACTGAAGCTTTCTTT	CASSPSGGRTEAFF
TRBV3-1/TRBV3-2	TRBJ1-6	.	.	TGTGCCAGCAGCCTTCTACCGGGCCAGGGAAGTACGGCTTCACCCCTCCACTTT	CASSLLPGQGSTASPLHF
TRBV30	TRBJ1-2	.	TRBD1	TGTGCCTGGAGTACCGGACAGGGGTCCTATGGCTACACCTTC	CAWSTGQGSYGYTF
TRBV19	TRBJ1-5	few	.	TGTGCCACCGAGCGAGGGAATAGCAATCAGCCCCAGCATTTT	CATERGNSNQPQHF
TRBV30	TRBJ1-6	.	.	TGTGCCTGGAGTGTACCCGGACTGTCCCTCACCCTCCACTTT	CAWSVPGLSLTLHF